These 8 T cell receptor beta chains came from one sample sequenced in a study of blood T cell repertoires in COVID-19. Method: immunoSEQ multiplex PCR; TCRdb's copy keeps in-frame clones and lacks some. This table has 25,000 to 30,000 clones, 80% to 90% appearing once. Sequenced sample: peripheral blood. The origin of the receptors is a human donor in a cohort sampled during active COVID-19.

The chain has TRBV28 and TRBJ2-2; possibly TRBD2 for D (6 bases). V was cut by 2 bases and J by 4 bases, with 8 bases left in between. The CDR3 totals 14 residues. Per the germline V gene, CDR1 is MDHEN and CDR2 is SYDVKM. DNA for the CDR3: TGTGCCAGCAGTTTAGGGGGGTCCACCGGGGAGCTGTTTTTT. It yields the protein CASSLGGSTGELFF. The complete variable domain, with remaining parts taken from reference TRBV28 and TRBJ2-2, reads DVKVTQSSRYLVKRTGEKVFLECVQDMDHENMFWYRQDPGLGLRLIYFSYDVKMKEKGDIPEGYSVSREKKERFSLILESASTNQTSMYLCASSLGGSTGELFFGEGSRLTVL.

The J gene is TRBJ2-7, the V gene TRBV6-5; 9 nucleotides match TRBD1. Germline assignment: CDR1 MNHEY and CDR2 SVGAGI. Germline trimming cut 6 bases from V and 4 bases from J; bases unmatched to any gene: 4. The CDR3 is 13 amino acids. CDR3 in amino acids: CASRTGGAYEQYF. The DNA of the CDR3 is TGTGCCAGCAGGACAGGGGGGGCTTACGAGCAGTACTTC.

The rearrangement joins TRBV6-2 or TRBV6-3 to TRBJ2-1, with D hard to call. This CDR3 spans 13 amino acids. V dropped 3 bases and J dropped 5 bases, with 8 bases sitting between them. The germline V gene has CDR1 MNHEY and CDR2 SVGEGT. Here the CDR3 reads CASSYGANNEQFF. CDR3 in DNA: TGTGCCAGCAGTTATGGAGCGAACAATGAGCAGTTCTTC.

The chain carries TRBV5-4 and TRBJ2-1, with 10 bases matching TRBD2. The length of the CDR3 is 16 residues. V lost 1 base and J lost 2; bases outside the gene matches: 3. Germline assignment: CDR1 SGHNT and CDR2 YYREEE (reference sequence). Written as DNA, the CDR3 is TGTGCCAGCAGCTTGAGCCTAGCGGGAGCCTACAATGAGCAGTTCTTC. Amino acids: CASSLSLAGAYNEQFF.

The chain joins TRBV28 to TRBJ2-5, with 9 bases aligning to TRBD1. V lost 4 bases, J lost 5 bases, and 11 bases stayed unmatched. Germline V gene sequence: CDR1 MDHEN, CDR2 SYDVKM. The CDR3 extends over 16 amino acids. CDR3 coding DNA: TGTGCCAGCAGTTCACCCGGGACAGGGTTGGGTGAGACCCAGTACTTC. Protein product: CASSSPGTGLGETQYF.

The chain links TRBV2 to TRBJ1-3; TRBD1 matches 7 bases. V trimming: 7 bases; J trimming: 0 bases; junction bases outside the gene matches: 3. Germline assignment: CDR1 SNHLY and CDR2 FYNNEI. The CDR3 sequence is 14 residues long. The CDR3 DNA reads TGTGCCAGCATGAGACAGGGCTCTGGAAACACCATATATTTT. Translating it yields CASMRQGSGNTIYF.

The rearrangement links TRBV5-1 to TRBJ2-5, with 7 bases matching TRBD2. This CDR3 is built from 15 residues. The junction had 5 bases not matched to a gene; V was cut back by 2 bases and J by 1 base. The V gene's germline CDR1 is SGHRS and CDR2 YFSETQ. The chain's CDR3 is CASSFSRTSQETQYF. CDR3 nucleotide sequence: TGCGCCAGCAGCTTTAGTCGGACTAGCCAAGAGACCCAGTACTTC.

V and J are TRBV6-5 and TRBJ1-6, with D perhaps matching TRBD1 (5 bases). Trimming stripped 0 bases from V and 7 bases from J, with 10 bases between. CDR3 length equals 15 residues. Germline V CDR1 and CDR2: MNHEY, SVGAGI. In nucleotides, the CDR3 is TGTGCCAGCAGTTACTCGCAGGGTATCAATTCACCCCTCCACTTT. The encoded protein is CASSYSQGINSPLHF.